This T cell receptor beta chain emerged from a study of a mutant IDH1 vaccine in newly diagnosed glioma. For the study at large: Once 4-6 weeks had passed after radiotherapy alone, vaccination started, or it started with temozolomide cycles. Whole-study findings and limits: Vaccination induced immune responses in around 93% of patients.

Measured with immunoSEQ multiplex PCR; TCRdb has only the in-frame clones, and not every one. The repertoire holds around 50,000 clones, with less than 90% as singletons. This clone is a singleton in its sample. Its antigen is undetermined. The CDR3 loop spans 16 amino acids. V lost 3 bases, J lost 7 bases, and 19 bases lay in between. CDR1 and CDR2 from the germline V gene are SGHTA and FQGNSA. The time point is: week 35, safety follow-up. Every vaccination contained 300 ug of the mutant IDH1 20-mer peptide and was paired with topical imiquimod. The source material was PBMCs, sampled from a glioma patient whose treatment included an IDH1 peptide vaccine. V and J are TRBV7-2 and TRBJ2-1, with D possibly being TRBD2 (6 bases). The receptor comes from a woman between 18 and 29 years old with glioma. The CDR3 coding sequence is TGTGCCAGCAGCTTCGGCCCCCGGACTGGGGGGAATGAGCAGTTCTTC. It encodes CASSFGPRTGGNEQFF.